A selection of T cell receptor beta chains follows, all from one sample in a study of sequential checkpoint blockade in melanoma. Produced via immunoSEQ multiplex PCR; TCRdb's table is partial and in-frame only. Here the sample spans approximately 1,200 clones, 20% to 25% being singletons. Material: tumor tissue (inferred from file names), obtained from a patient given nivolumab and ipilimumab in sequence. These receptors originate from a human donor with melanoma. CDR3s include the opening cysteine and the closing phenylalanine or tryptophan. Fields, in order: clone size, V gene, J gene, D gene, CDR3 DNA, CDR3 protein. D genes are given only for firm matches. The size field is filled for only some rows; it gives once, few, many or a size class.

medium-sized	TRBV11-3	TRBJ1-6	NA	TGTGCCAGCAGCCTAGACTTATACCGGGATTATAATTCACCCCTCCACTTT	CASSLDLYRDYNSPLHF
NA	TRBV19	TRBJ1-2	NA	TGTGCCAGTAGTATAGGGCGACAGGCGGATGGCTACACCTTC	CASSIGRQADGYTF
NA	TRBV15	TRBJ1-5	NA	TGTGCCACCAGCAGAGATCTGGCGTTAGGCAATCAGCCCCAGCATTTT	CATSRDLALGNQPQHF
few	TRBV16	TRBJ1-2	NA	TGTGCCAGCAGCCAAGTTATCAGCGGGGAGAGTAACTATGGCTACACCTTC	CASSQVISGESNYGYTF
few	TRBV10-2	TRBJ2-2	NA	TGCGCCAGCAGTGAGTCGGGGGGGGCAATAGCCGGGGAGCTGTTTTTT	CASSESGGAIAGELFF
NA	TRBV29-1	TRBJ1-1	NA	TGCAGCGTGAACCACCGGGGGGGGTTCGCTGAAGCTTTCTTT	CSVNHRGGFAEAFF
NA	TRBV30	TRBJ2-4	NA	TGTGCCTGGAGTGGTAACGGGGTAGCCAAAAACATTCAGTACTTC	CAWSGNGVAKNIQYF
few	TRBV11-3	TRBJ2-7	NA	TGTGCCAGCAGCTTAGGGGCGGGCTTAAGCTCCTACGAGCAGTACTTC	CASSLGAGLSSYEQYF
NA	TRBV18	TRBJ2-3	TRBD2	TGTGCCAGCTCACCTTTTAGCGGGAGCGCAGATACGCAGTATTTT	CASSPFSGSADTQYF
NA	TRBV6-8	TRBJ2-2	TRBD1	TGTGCCAGCAAGTACGGGGGACAGGGTAGCACCGGGGAGCTGTTTTTT	CASKYGGQGSTGELFF
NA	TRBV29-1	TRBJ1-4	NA	TGCAGCGTTCGGGTCGGGGATGCGGCAACTAATGAAAAACTGTTTTTT	CSVRVGDAATNEKLFF
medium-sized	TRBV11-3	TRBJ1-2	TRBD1	TGTGCCAGCAGCTCCTCGACAGGGGGAGTTGGCTACACCTTC	CASSSSTGGVGYTF
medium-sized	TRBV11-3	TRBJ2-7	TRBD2	TGTGCCAGCAGCTTAGTCGGGACTAGCGGGGAAGAGCAGTACTTC	CASSLVGTSGEEQYF
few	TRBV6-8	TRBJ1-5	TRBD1	TGTGCCAGCAGTTCTGACAGGGGCAGTCAGCCCCAGCATTTT	CASSSDRGSQPQHF
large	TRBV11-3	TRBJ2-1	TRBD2	TGTGCCAGCAGCTCTAGCGGGGGGCCCGACCGGCAGGAGCAGTTCTTC	CASSSSGGPDRQEQFF
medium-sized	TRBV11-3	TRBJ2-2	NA	TGTGCCAGCAGCTTGCTCGGCTCGGAGGACACCGGGGAGCTGTTTTTT	CASSLLGSEDTGELFF
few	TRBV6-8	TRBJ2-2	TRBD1	TGTGCCAGCAGTCATCGACAGGGGTTCGACACCGGGGAGCTGTTTTTT	CASSHRQGFDTGELFF
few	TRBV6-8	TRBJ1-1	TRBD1	TGTGCCAGCAAGACCGAGGGGGCCCTGAACACTGAAGCTTTCTTT	CASKTEGALNTEAFF
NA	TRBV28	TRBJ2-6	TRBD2	TGTGCCAGCAGTAGGCCGCTAGCGGGAGCTTCAGCTGGGGCCAACGTCCTGACTTTC	CASSRPLAGASAGANVLTF
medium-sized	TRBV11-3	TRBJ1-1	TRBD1	TGTGCCAGCTACCGGGACAGGGGGTTAGACACTGAAGCTTTCTTT	CASYRDRGLDTEAFF
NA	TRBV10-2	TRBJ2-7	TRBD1	TGCGCCAGCAGTTCAGGGGGCGAGGCCTACGAGCAGTACTTC	CASSSGGEAYEQYF
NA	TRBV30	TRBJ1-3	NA	TGTGCCTGGAGCGTGTCTGTAGACACCATATATTTT	CAWSVSVDTIYF
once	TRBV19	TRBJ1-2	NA	TGTGCCAGTAGGGAGAACTATGGCTACACCTTC	CASRENYGYTF
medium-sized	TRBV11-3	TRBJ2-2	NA	TGTGCCAGCAGCCCCGGCGGAGGAACTAATTCGAACACCGGGGAGCTGTTTTTT	CASSPGGGTNSNTGELFF
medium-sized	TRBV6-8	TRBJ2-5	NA	TGTGCCAGCAGTTACCGGGACCAAGAGACCCAGTACTTC	CASSYRDQETQYF
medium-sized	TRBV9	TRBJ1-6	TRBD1	TGTGCCAGCAGCGAGGGACAGGGGAGCTCCTATAATTCACCCCTCCACTTT	CASSEGQGSSYNSPLHF
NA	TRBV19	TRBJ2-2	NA	TGTGCCAGTAGTATAGAGCCCGACGCCGGGGAGCTGTTTTTT	CASSIEPDAGELFF
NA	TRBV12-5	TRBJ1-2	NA	TGTGCCAGCCGGGGAGGAATCTATGGCTACACCTTC	CASRGGIYGYTF
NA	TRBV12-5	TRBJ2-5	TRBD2	TGTGCCAGCAAAGCTCGGGGCAGCGGGGGGGTGGAGACCCAGTACTTC	CASKARGSGGVETQYF
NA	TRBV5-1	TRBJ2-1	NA	TGCGCCAGCTCCCGAGTGCCTTCTCTCTCCAATGAGCAGTTCTTC	CASSRVPSLSNEQFF
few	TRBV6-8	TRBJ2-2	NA	TGTGCCAGCAGTTACGACGGGGACACCGGGGAGCTGTTTTTT	CASSYDGDTGELFF
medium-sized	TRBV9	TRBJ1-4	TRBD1	TGTGCCAGCAGCGCCCGGGACAGTTATAGTCCGGAAAAACTGTTTTTT	CASSARDSYSPEKLFF
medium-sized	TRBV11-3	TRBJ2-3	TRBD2	TGTGCCAGCAGCTTAGAGGCTAGCGGGAGACTAGATACGCAGTATTTT	CASSLEASGRLDTQYF
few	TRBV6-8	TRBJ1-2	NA	TGTGCCAGCAGTTTTGAGGATAGGAACTATGGCTACACCTTC	CASSFEDRNYGYTF
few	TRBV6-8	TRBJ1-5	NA	TGTGCCAGCAGCGAGTCAGGGGGCAATCAGCCCCAGCATTTT	CASSESGGNQPQHF
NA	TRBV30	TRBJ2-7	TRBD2	TGTGCCTGGTCAGCGGGGGGGCCCTACGAGCAGTACTTC	CAWSAGGPYEQYF
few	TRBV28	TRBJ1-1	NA	TGTGCCAGCAGCCCCGCTTCGGTAGAACCTTTCTTT	CASSPASVEPFF
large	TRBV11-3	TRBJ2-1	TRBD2	TGTGCCAGCAGCTCCGGGGGGAGGACTAGCGCCTCCAATGAGCAGTTCTTC	CASSSGGRTSASNEQFF
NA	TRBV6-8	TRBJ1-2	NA	TGTGCCAGCAGTTCTATCGAGGGGGCTAACTATGGCTACACCTTC	CASSSIEGANYGYTF
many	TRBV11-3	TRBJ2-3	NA	TGTGCCAGCAGCTTGGAACCAAACCAAGGAGATACGCAGTATTTT	CASSLEPNQGDTQYF
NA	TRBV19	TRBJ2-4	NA	TGTGCCAGTAGTGAGGGGATGAGCATTCAGTACTTC	CASSEGMSIQYF
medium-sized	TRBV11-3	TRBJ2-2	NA	TGTGCCAGCAGCTTACCCCAGGGGTCGGGGATCACCGGGGAGCTGTTTTTT	CASSLPQGSGITGELFF
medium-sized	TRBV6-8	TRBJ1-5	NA	TGTGCCAGCGGGGTCCCGGGGAACAGCAATCAGCCCCAGCATTTT	CASGVPGNSNQPQHF
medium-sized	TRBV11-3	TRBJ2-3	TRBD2	TGTGCCAGCAGCCTCAGCGGGAGTAGCACAGATACGCAGTATTTT	CASSLSGSSTDTQYF
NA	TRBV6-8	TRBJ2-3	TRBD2	TGTGCCAGCAGTTACGCCCGGGGGGGGATGGGGACAGATACGCAGTATTTT	CASSYARGGMGTDTQYF
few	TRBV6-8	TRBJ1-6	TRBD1	TGTGCCAGCAGAACCTCCGGGACAGGGGATAGCACCCTCCACTTT	CASRTSGTGDSTLHF
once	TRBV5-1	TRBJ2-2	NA	TGCGCCAGCAGCTGGGACGCTAATTCGAACACCGGGGAGCTGTTTTTT	CASSWDANSNTGELFF
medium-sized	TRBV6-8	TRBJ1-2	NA	TGTGCCACCCGCGGCCGCGCGTATGGCTACACCTTC	CATRGRAYGYTF
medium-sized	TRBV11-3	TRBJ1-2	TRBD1	TGTGCCAGCAGCTCAACGGGACAGAACTATGGCTACACCTTC	CASSSTGQNYGYTF
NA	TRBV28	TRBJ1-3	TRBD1	TGTGCCAGCAGTCATGACAGGGGTTCTGGAAACACCATATATTTT	CASSHDRGSGNTIYF
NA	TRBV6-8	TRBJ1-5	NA	TGTGCCAGCAGTTACGCGGGAAGGCCCCAGCATTTT	CASSYAGRPQHF
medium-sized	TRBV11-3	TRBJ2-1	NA	TGTGCCAGCAGCCCTGGGGGGACCCCCCACAATGAGCAGTTCTTC	CASSPGGTPHNEQFF
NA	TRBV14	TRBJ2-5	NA	TGTGCCAGCACCCCGTTGGAGCGGGACCAAGAGACCCAGTACTTC	CASTPLERDQETQYF
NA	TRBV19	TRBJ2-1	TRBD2	TGTGCCAGTAGTATCACTAGCGGGAACTACAATGAGCAGTTCTTC	CASSITSGNYNEQFF